The text below deals with one T cell receptor (beta chain). Antigen: not known. The sample comes from a study of Ad26.COV2.S vaccination and SARS-CoV-2 variants. V lost 8 bases, J lost 6 bases, and 7 bases stayed unmatched. In germline, CDR1 is SGHTA, CDR2 FQGNSA. The CDR3 has 13 amino acids. The protocol was immunoSEQ multiplex PCR, while the TCRdb copy is restricted to in-frame clones and leaves out a portion. The data hold 400,000 to 450,000 clones, with roughly 91% observed a single time. Study-level findings and limits: Vaccinated and placebo-treated recipients had similar non-spike TCR breadth. Post-vaccination breadth of spike-specific CD8+ and CD4+ T cell responses was reportedly substantial.

Treatment meaning: around 19 received Ad26.COV2.S at low or high dose, single or two shots; about five received placebo; per-sample allocation not given. The study sampled participants on day 63 after the first vaccine or placebo injection. In Boston, the donor was an adult between 18-55 years of age. The sequencing here drew on peripheral blood, taken in a trial of Ad26.COV2.S vaccine versus placebo. The TCR originated in a person aged 18-65 years who received the Ad26.COV2.S COVID-19 vaccine or a placebo. The chain uses TRBV7-2 and TRBJ2-1, with TRBD2 matching 7 bases. CDR3 amino acids: CASRQGGSNEQFF. In DNA, the CDR3 is TGTGCCAGCCGGCAGGGAGGGAGCAATGAGCAGTTCTTC.